This entry lists 14 T cell receptor beta chains sequenced from one sample in a study of blood T cell repertoires in COVID-19. Method: immunoSEQ multiplex PCR; TCRdb's copy keeps in-frame clones and lacks some. The table lists about 340,000 clones, 86% of them singletons. The sequencing sample was made of peripheral blood. All receptors come from a woman between 55 and 75 years old with COVID-19, enrolled during active disease.

The chain employs TRBV4-1 and TRBJ1-4; a possible D gene is TRBD1 (5 bases). The CDR3 runs 15 residues. Germline CDR1 is MGHRA and CDR2 is YSYEKL. V lost 3 bases to trimming and J lost 4 bases, with 12 bases between them. CDR3 nucleotides: TGCGCCAGCAGCCAGGGGGAGGGGCATAATGAAAAACTGTTTTTT. Its translation: CASSQGEGHNEKLFF.

The gene calls are TRBV2 and TRBJ2-7; TRBD1 might be the D (5 bases). Germline-derived CDR1 and CDR2 are SNHLY and FYNNEI. The CDR3 loop spans 14 amino acids. With 3 bases removed from V and 1 base from J, the gap between germline ends came to 10 bases. This CDR3 reads CASSDQGWSYEQYF. In nucleotides, the CDR3 is TGTGCCAGCAGTGATCAGGGTTGGTCCTACGAGCAGTACTTC.

The V call is TRBV9, the J call TRBJ1-1; no clear D gene. Germline CDR1 reads SGDLS; CDR2 reads YYNGEE. CDR3 size: 13 residues. V lost 6 bases and J lost 4, with 13 bases in between. DNA for the CDR3: TGTGCCAGCAATTCCGTGGAGGGCACTGAAGCTTTCTTT. It codes for CASNSVEGTEAFF.

The chain joins TRBV18 to TRBJ2-5; 14 bases align to TRBD2. This CDR3 spans 18 amino acids. V dropped 2 bases and J dropped 5; count of bases not matched to a gene: 10. From germline, CDR1 is KGHSH and CDR2 LQKENI. The CDR3 coding sequence is TGTGCCAGCTCACCATATCCGACGACTAGCGGGGGGGCGGAGACCCAGTACTTC. This sequence encodes CASSPYPTTSGGAETQYF.

The rearrangement links TRBV7-2 to TRBJ1-6; D may be TRBD1 (6 bases). Germline loops: CDR1 SGHTA, CDR2 FQGNSA. This CDR3 is built from 15 residues. Trimming stripped 1 base from V and 6 bases from J, with 10 bases between. The CDR3 coding sequence is TGTGCCAGCAGCTTAGATGGGGACACTAATTCACCCCTCCACTTT. This codes for CASSLDGDTNSPLHF.

As concerns this clone: Additional DNA sequences in this sample encode the identical CDR3. This chain connects TRBV7-3 to TRBJ2-7; 7 positions match TRBD1. Looked up from germline, CDR1 is SGHTA and CDR2 is FQGTGA. The CDR3 totals 13 residues. Trimming removed 6 bases from V and 10 bases from J; junction bases left unmatched: 12. CDR3 in DNA: TGTGCCAGCAGTTTAGACAGGGTTGGCGAACAGTACTTC. Protein: CASSLDRVGEQYF.

A word on this clone: At one end the junction does not follow the germline gene, possibly because of a read error. The V call is TRBV28, the J call TRBJ2-1; D gene uncertain. Germline CDR1 reads MDHEN; CDR2 reads SYDVKM. The CDR3 is made up of 10 amino acids. CDR3 in DNA: TGTGCCAGCAGTTACAAGGAGCAGTTCTTC. It is translated as CASSYKEQFF.

The V call is TRBV2, the J call TRBJ2-1; TRBD1 is a possible D gene (6 bases). CDR1 is SNHLY, CDR2 FYNNEI, per germline. CDR3 length: 12 amino acids. V gave up 3 bases and J gave up 9 bases, with 9 bases separating them. CDR3 bases: TGTGCCAGCAGTGAGAGGGGGTCTGAGCAGTTCTTC. It encodes CASSERGSEQFF.

The rearrangement links TRBV7-2 to TRBJ1-4; 7 positions match TRBD1. The CDR3 has 14 amino acids. The trim removed 4 bases at V and 5 bases at J, leaving 4 bases unmatched. The V gene's germline CDR1 is SGHTA and CDR2 FQGNSA. CDR3 in amino acids: CASSSDRLNEKLFF. Here the CDR3 DNA reads TGTGCCAGCAGCTCGGACAGGCTAAATGAAAAACTGTTTTTT.

The chain has TRBV5-1 and TRBJ2-7, with D possibly matching TRBD2 (6 bases). The V and J ends lost 0 bases and 2 bases respectively, with 12 bases between them. CDR3 length: 15 residues. Germline V gene data show CDR1 as SGHRS and CDR2 as YFSETQ. In DNA, the CDR3 is TGCGCCAGCAGCTTGGAATCGGGGGTAACCTACGAGCAGTACTTC. Translating gives CASSLESGVTYEQYF.

The rearrangement uses TRBV12-3 or TRBV12-4 and TRBJ1-1, with 9 bases identical to TRBD1. Germline trimming cut 5 bases from V and 9 bases from J; bases unmatched to any gene: 7. The CDR3 has 13 residues. CDR3 residues: CASSPRQGDKAFF. CDR3 bases: TGTGCCAGCAGTCCTCGACAGGGGGATAAAGCTTTCTTT.

This clone has a single count. The rearrangement uses TRBV18 and TRBJ1-6, with D maybe TRBD1 (6 bases). Germline CDR1 and CDR2: KGHSH and LQKENI. Trimming cost V 3 bases and J 9 bases, with 15 bases left between them. CDR3 length: 15 amino acids. The CDR3 is CASSPETGWSSPLHF. The CDR3 DNA reads TGTGCCAGCTCACCTGAAACAGGGTGGAGTTCACCCCTCCACTTT. Full variable domain (missing parts from reference TRBV18 and TRBJ1-6): NAGVMQNPRHLVRRRGQEARLRCSPMKGHSHVYWYRQLPEEGLKFMVYLQKENIIDESGMPKERFSAEFPKEGPSILRIQQVVRGDSAAYFCASSPETGWSSPLHFGNGTRLTVT.

This clone was seen a single time. The J gene is TRBJ2-5, the V gene TRBV4-1, with 12 positions matching TRBD2. The CDR3 has 17 amino acids. Germline CDR1 and CDR2: MGHRA and YSYEKL. The junction had 9 bases not matched to a gene; V was cut back by 2 bases and J by 5 bases. The CDR3 sequence is CASSQMLAGGLEETQYF. For the CDR3, the DNA is TGCGCCAGCAGCCAAATGCTAGCGGGGGGGCTGGAGGAGACCCAGTACTTC.

The chain is built from TRBV11-2 and TRBJ1-2, with 11 positions matching TRBD1. The ends lost 5 bases at V and 7 bases at J; junction bases unmatched: 3. Germline CDR1 is SGHAT and CDR2 is FQNNGV. The length of the CDR3 is 13 residues. CDR3 residues: CASSGQGAIGYTF. CDR3 nucleotide sequence: TGTGCCAGCAGCGGACAGGGGGCGATTGGCTACACCTTC.